A single sample gave rise to the 6 T cell receptor beta chains below, sequenced in a study of spatial heterogeneity in lung cancer. Whole-study findings and limits: Expanded alpha and beta TCR counts within tumors tracked tumor mutation counts.

Time point defined: sample taken at primary tumor resection. No antigen has been identified for these receptors. Each CDR3 protein is one row after TCRdb ran MiXCR on the 5' RACE reads. The data show fewer than 15,000 distinct CDR3 sequences, approximately 5.6% seen once. The sequences come from lung tumor tissue, collected at surgery. These receptor sequences come from a female donor with early-stage non-small cell lung cancer.

This clonotype was recorded many times. The library was designed around alpha chains, so this beta chain is a stray read whose abundance carries little weight. CDR3 nucleotides: TGTGCCAGCAGCTTTGATAGCAATCAGCCCCAGCATTTT. Amino acid sequence: CASSFDSNQPQHF. V is TRBV7-2 and J is TRBJ1-5; D gene uncertain. CDR1 SGHTA and CDR2 FQGNSA come from the germline V gene. CDR3 length: 13 amino acids. Between the trimmed V and J ends, which lost 3 bases and 0 bases, there was a span of 3 bases.

To note about this clonotype: Since the library was made to target alpha chains, this beta chain is a stray read and its abundance is not meaningful. The chain carries TRBV2 and TRBJ1-1, with 7 bases identical to TRBD1. CDR1 is SNHLY, CDR2 FYNNEI, per germline. The J segment lost 9 bases and the V segment lost 6 bases, leaving 13 bases of the junction unmatched. CDR3 length: 14 amino acids. CDR3 coding DNA: TGTGCCAGCAGCGGCAACCTACAGGGGTGGAAAGCTTTCTTT. This translates into CASSGNLQGWKAFF.

This clonotype was seen repeatedly, ten times or more. This beta chain was picked up by a library intended for alpha chains and is off target, so its count carries little meaning. The chain uses TRBV7-8 and TRBJ2-4; D might be TRBD2 (5 bases). The V end lost 2 bases, the J end lost 7 bases, and 15 bases lay between the germline ends. Germline CDR1 and CDR2: SGHVS and FQNEAQ. The CDR3 consists of 15 residues. For the CDR3, the DNA is TGTGCCAGCAGCTTATGGGGAGACGGGCTTAACATTCAGTACTTC. It is translated as CASSLWGDGLNIQYF.

This clonotype was observed at least ten times. Since it is a stray read in a library aimed at alpha chains, this beta chain has a size that is not meaningful. The chain couples TRBV20-1 to TRBJ2-7; maybe TRBD1 (6 bases). The CDR3 is made up of 14 amino acids. Germline CDR1 and CDR2: DFQATT and SNEGSKA (reference sequence). Trimming left V 1 base short and J 4 bases short, with 14 bases between. CDR3 in amino acids: CSARVPQGSYEQYF. CDR3 nucleotide sequence: TGCAGTGCTAGAGTTCCCCAGGGGAGTTACGAGCAGTACTTC.

This clonotype showed up many times. With the library built for alpha chains, this beta chain is off target and its frequency is not meaningful. The chain joins TRBV7-2 to TRBJ1-5; a weak D match, TRBD1 (6 bases). Germline V gene sequence: CDR1 SGHTA, CDR2 FQGNSA. There are 15 residues in the CDR3. The V gene lost 5 bases and the J gene lost 1 base, with 12 bases spanning the gap. The DNA for the CDR3 is TGTGCCAGCAGCCTACGAACAGGGAGCAATCAGCCCCAGCATTTT. The encoded protein is CASSLRTGSNQPQHF.

This clonotype was detected ten times or more. Little can be read into the size of this beta chain, an off-target read in a library designed for alpha chains. The genes are TRBV24-1 and TRBJ2-7; tentative D call: TRBD1 (5 bases). The CDR3 covers 14 residues. Trimming shortened V by 5 bases and J by 3 bases, and 13 bases separated the two germline ends. Germline V lookup: CDR1 KGHDR, CDR2 SFDVKD. The CDR3 sequence: CATSVGHPNYEQYF. CDR3 bases: TGTGCCACCAGTGTCGGACATCCTAACTACGAGCAGTACTTC.